Following are 13 T cell receptor beta chains from one sample sequenced in a study of control samples from healthy donors and cancer patients. Clones were read by immunoSEQ multiplex PCR, and TCRdb kept only the in-frame ones, dropping some. This table has about 120,000 clones, roughly 86% appearing once. The sample consisted of blood. The source is a man between 60 and 70 years old in good health.

The V gene is TRBV9, the J gene TRBJ2-2; 8 nucleotides match TRBD2. Germline CDR1 reads SGDLS; CDR2 reads YYNGEE. Losses at the gene ends were 0 bases for V and 3 bases for J; bases not matched to a gene: 7. CDR3 length: 17 amino acids. CDR3 nucleotides: TGTGCCAGCAGCGTAGGTGGCGGGGGGCCTGACACCGGGGAGCTGTTTTTT. Translated, it gives CASSVGGGGPDTGELFF.

The chain is built from TRBV28 and TRBJ2-1; D call uncertain. The V gene's germline CDR1 is MDHEN and CDR2 SYDVKM. The V end was cut by 5 bases, the J end by 7 bases, with 21 bases between. The CDR3 totals 16 residues. CDR3 in amino acids: CASSPPSIDWVNEQFF. In DNA, the CDR3 is TGTGCCAGCAGTCCCCCGAGCATAGATTGGGTGAATGAGCAGTTCTTC.

Written as DNA, the CDR3 is TGTGCCAGCAGCAGCGGGGGGCCTTCCACAGATACGCAGTATTTT. Translation gives CASSSGGPSTDTQYF. The chain links TRBV7-3 to TRBJ2-3, with 9 bases matching TRBD2. V shed 5 bases and J 2 bases; nucleotides not matched to a gene: 5. Per the germline V gene, CDR1 is SGHTA and CDR2 is FQGTGA. This CDR3 has 15 amino acids.

The chain links TRBV7-3 to TRBJ2-1, with 8 bases fitting TRBD2. With 4 bases clipped from V and 7 bases from J, the junction kept 6 bases outside the gene matches. CDR1 is SGHTA, CDR2 FQGTGA, per germline. The CDR3 covers 14 residues. The CDR3 sequence: CASSSGGAQNEQFF. The CDR3 DNA reads TGTGCCAGCAGCTCCGGGGGGGCGCAGAATGAGCAGTTCTTC.

The chain has TRBV6-4 and TRBJ2-2, with 13 bases matching TRBD2. The V gene end was trimmed by 0 bases and the J gene end by 5 bases; junction bases not matched to a gene: 3. Germline V lookup: CDR1 MRHNA, CDR2 SNTAGT. The CDR3 consists of 17 residues. The CDR3 nucleotides read TGTGCCAGCAGTGACTCAGGACTAGCGGGGGTGACCGGGGAGCTGTTTTTT. As protein: CASSDSGLAGVTGELFF.

This clone was observed a single time. This sequence joins TRBV27 and TRBJ1-2; 9 bases match TRBD1. J was trimmed by 0 bases and V by 6 bases; bases with no gene match: 8. CDR1 and CDR2 (germline): MNHEY, SMNVEV (reference sequence). The length of the CDR3 is 16 residues. CDR3 loop: CASSAQGASANYGYTF. CDR3 DNA: TGTGCCAGCAGCGCACAGGGGGCCTCAGCTAACTATGGCTACACCTTC.

In regard to this clone: The sample holds other DNA sequences that translate to the same CDR3. This rearrangement joins TRBV5-1 to TRBJ2-2; maybe TRBD1 (5 bases). Germline CDR1 reads SGHRS; CDR2 reads YFSETQ. Trimming removed 4 bases at V and 0 bases at J, with 10 bases between. This CDR3 region has 15 residues. In DNA form, the CDR3 reads TGCGCCAGCAGCCTGTCGACAGCGAACACCGGGGAGCTGTTTTTT. Translation: CASSLSTANTGELFF.

The chain couples TRBV11-3 to TRBJ2-1; 15 bases are a match to TRBD2. The CDR3 has 17 residues. After removal of 4 bases from V and 4 bases from J, the junction contained 5 bases not matched to a gene. Germline CDR1 and CDR2: SGHNT and YENEEA. This CDR3 reads CASSSRGTSGGYNEQFF. The CDR3 DNA sequence: TGTGCCAGCAGCTCCCGAGGGACTAGCGGGGGGTACAATGAGCAGTTCTTC. Drawing the rest from reference TRBV11-3 and TRBJ2-1, the complete variable domain is EAGVVQSPRYKIIEKKQPVAFWCNPISGHNTLYWYLQNLGQGPELLIRYENEEAVDDSQLPKDRFSAERLKGVDSTLKIQPAELGDSAVYLCASSSRGTSGGYNEQFFGPGTRLTVL.

V and J are TRBV7-3 and TRBJ2-3; D remains unclear. Looked up from germline, CDR1 is SGHTA and CDR2 is FQGTGA. The CDR3 extends over 13 amino acids. The ends were cut back, 4 bases at V and 5 bases at J, with 10 bases in the middle. The CDR3: CASSSRPKDTQYF. The CDR3 bases are TGTGCCAGCAGCTCCCGGCCAAAAGATACGCAGTATTTT.

This chain uses TRBV3-1 (or the pseudogene TRBV3-2) with TRBJ1-3; D is ambiguous. Trimming left V 1 base short and J 7 bases short, with 11 bases between. Looked up from germline, CDR1 is LGHDT and CDR2 is YNNKEL (reference sequence). The CDR3 has 14 amino acids. The chain's CDR3 is CASSQARARNTIYF. CDR3 coding DNA: TGTGCCAGCAGCCAAGCCCGCGCGCGGAACACCATATATTTT.

The rearrangement uses TRBV6-5 and TRBJ1-1; D is undetermined. CDR1 and CDR2 from the germline V gene are MNHEY and SVGAGI. The CDR3 spans 13 residues. Trimming removed 5 bases from V and 4 bases from J, with 11 bases in between. The CDR3 DNA sequence: TGTGCCAGCAGTCCGGGCTTTGGCACTGAAGCTTTCTTT. Translated: CASSPGFGTEAFF.

The count of this clone is one. The chain couples TRBV2 to TRBJ1-1; no firm D call. This CDR3 has 14 amino acids. Germline loops: CDR1 SNHLY, CDR2 FYNNEI. Trimming cost V 8 bases and J 5 bases, with 18 bases left between them. As DNA, the CDR3 is TGTGCCAGCCGTCCCCGGGGTGGGGAAACTGAAGCTTTCTTT. Its protein product is CASRPRGGETEAFF.

This chain connects TRBV7-8 to TRBJ1-5; D gene uncertain. Germline assignment: CDR1 SGHVS and CDR2 FQNEAQ. Between the trimmed V and J ends, which lost 4 bases and 3 bases, there was a span of 10 bases. The CDR3 consists of 14 residues. The CDR3 DNA reads TGTGCCAGCAGCTCAGTACCTCCCAATCAGCCCCAGCATTTT. Encoded protein: CASSSVPPNQPQHF.